These 13 T cell receptor beta chains share one sample of origin, sequenced in a study of cytomegalovirus exposure and HLA in healthy donors. Primers: 60 Vbeta forward and 13 Jbeta reverse. Data came from immunoSEQ multiplex PCR; TCRdb stores just in-frame clones and leaves some out. The sample carries 120,000 to 150,000 clones, approximately 65% recorded once. Sequencing was done on a sample of PBMCs. The receptors shown here come from a woman in her fifties or sixties in good health and CMV-seronegative.

The chain joins TRBV7-9 to TRBJ1-4, with D perhaps matching TRBD1 (5 bases). Trimming stripped 5 bases from V and 0 bases from J, with 13 bases between. Germline CDR1 is SEHNR and CDR2 is FQNEAQ (reference sequence). The CDR3 contains 16 residues. In nucleotides, the CDR3 is TGTGCCAGCAGCCCGGCGGGGGGTGCAACTAATGAAAAACTGTTTTTT. Protein sequence: CASSPAGGATNEKLFF. Looking up the rest from reference TRBV7-9 and TRBJ1-4 gives the full variable domain: DTGVSQNPRHKITKRGQNVTFRCDPISEHNRLYWYRQTLGQGPEFLTYFQNEAQLEKSRLLSDRFSAERPKGSFSTLEIQRTEQGDSAMYLCASSPAGGATNEKLFFGSGTQLSVL.

V usage is TRBV10-3 and J usage is TRBJ2-3; tentative D call: TRBD2 (6 bases). This CDR3 contains 17 residues. Germline CDR1 and CDR2: ENHRY and SYGVKD. The V and J ends lost 0 bases and 0 bases respectively, with 13 bases between them. The CDR3 spells CAISESLLGTSTDTQYF. CDR3 bases: TGTGCCATCAGTGAGTCATTATTGGGGACTAGCACAGATACGCAGTATTTT.

The chain joins TRBV18 to TRBJ1-5, with D maybe TRBD1 (6 bases). V lost 3 bases and J 1 base, leaving 7 bases between the germline ends. Germline V CDR1 and CDR2: KGHSH, LQKENI. The length of the CDR3 is 14 residues. CDR3 sequence: CASSPGQSNQPQHF. DNA of the CDR3: TGTGCCAGCTCACCGGGACAAAGCAATCAGCCCCAGCATTTT.

This chain's CDR3 is CASSSQGARGGYTF. The DNA for the CDR3 is TGTGCCAGCAGCTCACAGGGGGCGCGAGGTGGCTACACCTTC. The chain employs TRBV5-6 and TRBJ1-2; 9 bases map to TRBD1. J lost 7 bases, V lost 3 bases, and 7 bases had no gene match. Germline assignment: CDR1 SGHDT and CDR2 YYEEEE. The CDR3 totals 14 residues.

The chain recombines TRBV7-2 with TRBJ2-3; D gene unclear. Germline V gene lookup returns CDR1 SGHTA and CDR2 FQGNSA. This CDR3 region has 14 residues. Trimming removed 3 bases from V and 4 bases from J, with 11 bases in between. Here the CDR3 reads CASSFAASSDTQYF. The CDR3 coding sequence is TGTGCCAGCAGCTTCGCGGCGTCCTCAGATACGCAGTATTTT.

The V call is TRBV19, the J call TRBJ2-1, with 9 bases that match TRBD2. V dropped 6 bases and J dropped 3; count of bases not matched to a gene: 9. The CDR3 runs to 16 residues. The germline gives CDR1 LNHDA, CDR2 SQIVND (reference sequence). CDR3 in amino acids: CASSSIAGVVYNEQFF. CDR3 coding DNA: TGTGCCAGTAGCTCAATAGCGGGAGTCGTCTACAATGAGCAGTTCTTC. The variable domain in full, with the rest retrieved from reference TRBV19 and TRBJ2-1, is DGGITQSPKYLFRKEGQNVTLSCEQNLNHDAMYWYRQDPGQGLRLIYYSQIVNDFQKGDIAEGYSVSREKKESFPLTVTSAQKNPTAFYLCASSSIAGVVYNEQFFGPGTRLTVL.

Concerning this clone itself: The same CDR3 also results from other DNA sequences found in this sample. The CDR3: CASSRTGTAVGYTF. The CDR3 bases are TGCGCCAGCAGCAGAACCGGGACAGCGGTGGGCTACACCTTC. The chain carries TRBV5-1 and TRBJ1-2, with 7 bases lining up with TRBD1. With 4 bases clipped from V and 8 bases from J, the junction kept 11 bases outside the gene matches. The CDR3 totals 14 residues. From germline, CDR1 is SGHRS and CDR2 YFSETQ. The variable domain in full, with the rest retrieved from reference TRBV5-1 and TRBJ1-2, is KAGVTQTPRYLIKTRGQQVTLSCSPISGHRSVSWYQQTPGQGLQFLFEYFSETQRNKGNFPGRFSGRQFSNSRSEMNVSTLELGDSALYLCASSRTGTAVGYTFGSGTRLTVV.

The count of this clone is one. This chain connects TRBV28 to TRBJ1-3; possibly TRBD1 for D (5 bases). V lost 6 bases, J lost 2 bases, and 8 bases lay in between. Germline CDR1 reads MDHEN; CDR2 reads SYDVKM. The CDR3 is 13 amino acids. CDR3 nucleotide sequence: TGTGCCAGCAGAGACAGAGCTGGAAACACCATATATTTT. Protein product: CASRDRAGNTIYF.

The chain is built from TRBV4-2 and TRBJ2-1; 11 bases match TRBD2. Losses at the gene ends were 4 bases for V and 9 bases for J; bases not matched to a gene: 11. The CDR3 sequence is 16 residues long. Germline V CDR1 and CDR2: LGHNA, YNFKEQ. CDR3 bases: TGTGCCAGCAGCCTAAACCTCCTAGCGGGAGGATCTGAGCAGTTCTTC. Residues: CASSLNLLAGGSEQFF.

This clone was detected once. The chain uses TRBV27 and TRBJ1-4; tentative D call: TRBD1 (5 bases). This CDR3 comprises 16 residues. V was clipped by 4 bases and J by 8 bases, with 20 bases between them. Germline V lookup: CDR1 MNHEY, CDR2 SMNVEV (reference sequence). The chain's CDR3 is CASSCRRVVIDEKLFF. The CDR3 DNA reads as TGTGCCAGCAGTTGCCGCAGGGTAGTGATTGACGAAAAACTGTTTTTT.

The chain's CDR3 is CASSLPGKRLEQYF. The CDR3 DNA follows: TGTGCCAGCAGCTTACCAGGGAAACGTCTCGAGCAGTACTTC. The chain links TRBV11-2 to TRBJ2-7, with D perhaps matching TRBD1 (5 bases). V lost 2 bases and J 6 bases, leaving 14 bases between the germline ends. The CDR3 spans 14 residues. Germline assignment: CDR1 SGHAT and CDR2 FQNNGV.

This clone is classed as medium-sized. Within the sample, other DNA sequences also encode this same CDR3. This chain joins TRBV6-1 and TRBJ1-1; 7 bases agree with TRBD1. Germline assignment: CDR1 MNHNS and CDR2 SASEGT. This CDR3 has 15 residues. Unmatched junction bases numbered 5, after V lost 4 bases and J lost 0 bases. CDR3 sequence: CASSGGQRLNTEAFF. The CDR3 DNA sequence: TGTGCCAGCAGTGGGGGACAGAGGTTGAACACTGAAGCTTTCTTT.

The rearrangement joins TRBV27 to TRBJ2-5; 7 nucleotides align to TRBD2. J lost 3 bases, V lost 4 bases, and 2 bases had no gene match. The CDR3 runs 13 residues. Germline CDR1 is MNHEY and CDR2 is SMNVEV (reference sequence). The CDR3 DNA follows: TGTGCCAGCAGTTGGGGGAGGGAAGAGACCCAGTACTTC. It encodes CASSWGREETQYF.